This T cell receptor beta chain is drawn from a study of graft-versus-host responses after intestinal transplantation. Sequencing was performed with immunoSEQ multiplex PCR; in TCRdb, only in-frame clones are kept and a portion is missing. The sample has 15,000 to 20,000 clones, roughly 80% seen once. The authors processed graft tissue to release intraepithelial and lamina propria lymphocytes. V was trimmed by 4 bases and J by 0 bases, leaving 14 bases between them. This CDR3 has 16 residues. Germline-derived CDR1 and CDR2 are PRHDT and FYEKMQ (reference sequence). The source was ileum tissue, collected 17 days after transplant. The chain is built from TRBV13 and TRBJ2-3; possible D gene TRBD2, 6 bases. The TCR comes from a human patient who received an intestinal transplant, so some T cells may come from the graft donor. Here the CDR3 DNA reads TGTGCCAGCAGCTCCCAGCGGGCGGATAGCACAGATACGCAGTATTTT. It specifies CASSSQRADSTDTQYF.